Here is one TCR beta chain with its context. Antigen specificity is unknown. V dropped 3 bases and J dropped 0 bases, with 11 bases sitting between them. The germline gives CDR1 MNHEY, CDR2 SMNVEV (reference sequence). CDR3 length equals 15 residues. Each CDR3 protein is one row after TCRdb ran MiXCR on the RT-PCR reads. This sample yields hundreds of thousands of distinct CDR3 sequences, of which approximately 15% are seen a single time; 5.5% to 7% belongs to the top ten. This sample stems from a study of response to subunit inactivated influenza vaccine. Study outcomes and limitations: Each seasonal flu vaccination may recruit only limited new T cells, authors suggested.

This clonotype was sampled from a man between 50 and 59 years old who received an inactivated influenza vaccine. The chain links TRBV27 to TRBJ1-1; no clear D gene. Sequencing used PBMCs from blood, obtained 14 days before vaccination. The CDR3 reads CASSFDWQLNTEAFF. In DNA, the CDR3 is TGTGCCAGCAGTTTTGATTGGCAGTTGAACACTGAAGCTTTCTTT.